The entry below gives a single TCR beta chain sequence along with its context. The target antigen is unknown. V gave up 0 bases and J gave up 4 bases, with 11 bases separating them. From germline, CDR1 is DFQATT and CDR2 SNEGSKA (reference sequence). There are 14 residues in the CDR3. The data derive from a study of blood T cells in healthy people across ages. Points from the study as a whole: As age increased, TCR beta diversity per million T cells fell in a roughly linear fashion.

At least 5 micrograms of total RNA were extracted per sample. Through a sample-barcoded 5' primer and a J-beta primer mix, a second PCR was run for about 6 to 12 cycles. TCRdb called the 5' RACE reads again in MiXCR, with one record for every CDR3 protein. The sample lists 1.5 million to 2 million distinct CDR3 sequences; roughly 30% were seen once. What was sequenced was blood. The receptor was derived from a woman in her twenties or thirties in good health. V gene TRBV20-1 combines with J gene TRBJ2-3; the D is unclear. CDR3 amino acids: CSARDTREADTQYF. DNA of the CDR3: TGCAGTGCTAGAGATACCCGAGAGGCAGATACGCAGTATTTT.